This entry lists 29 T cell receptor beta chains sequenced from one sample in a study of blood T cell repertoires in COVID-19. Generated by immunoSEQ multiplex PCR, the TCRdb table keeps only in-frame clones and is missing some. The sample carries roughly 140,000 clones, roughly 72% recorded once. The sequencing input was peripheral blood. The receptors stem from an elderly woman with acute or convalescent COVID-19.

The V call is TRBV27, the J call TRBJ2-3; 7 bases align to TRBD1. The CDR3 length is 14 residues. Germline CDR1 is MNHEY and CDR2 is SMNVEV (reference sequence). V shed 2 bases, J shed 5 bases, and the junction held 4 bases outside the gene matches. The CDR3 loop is CASSLGWDRDTQYF. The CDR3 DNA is TGTGCCAGCAGTTTAGGTTGGGACAGAGATACGCAGTATTTT.

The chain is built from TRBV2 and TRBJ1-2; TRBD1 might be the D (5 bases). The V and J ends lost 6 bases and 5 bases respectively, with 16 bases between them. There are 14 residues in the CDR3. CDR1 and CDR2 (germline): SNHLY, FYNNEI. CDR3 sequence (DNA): TGTGCCAGCAGGACGGACGGCGGGGGGTATGGCTACACCTTC. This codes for CASRTDGGGYGYTF.

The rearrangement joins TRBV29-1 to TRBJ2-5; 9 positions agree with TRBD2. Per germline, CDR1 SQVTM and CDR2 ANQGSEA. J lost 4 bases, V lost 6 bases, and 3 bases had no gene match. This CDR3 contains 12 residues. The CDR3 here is CSVILAGETQYF. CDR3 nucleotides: TGCAGCGTGATACTAGCGGGAGAGACCCAGTACTTC. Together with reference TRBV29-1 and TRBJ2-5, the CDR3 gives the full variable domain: SAVISQKPSRDICQRGTSLTIQCQVDSQVTMMFWYRQQPGQSLTLIATANQGSEATYESGFVIDKFPISRPNLTFSTLTVSNMSPEDSSIYLCSVILAGETQYFGPGTRLLVL.

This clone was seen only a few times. The CDR3 loop reads CSSSRGSNTEAFF. CDR3 nucleotides: TGCAGCTCCTCTCGGGGTTCAAACACTGAAGCTTTCTTT. The chain has TRBV29-1 and TRBJ1-1, with D unresolved. V lost 8 bases and J 2 bases, leaving 15 bases between the germline ends. Germline CDR1 and CDR2: SQVTM and ANQGSEA. The length of the CDR3 is 13 residues.

This CDR3 reads CASSSWTSGFAGELFF. Written as DNA, the CDR3 is TGTGCCAGCAGCTCCTGGACTAGCGGGTTTGCCGGGGAGCTGTTTTTT. The rearrangement uses TRBV9 and TRBJ2-2, with TRBD2 matching over 11 bases. V lost 4 bases to trimming and J lost 6 bases; unmatched junction nucleotides: 8. The CDR3 covers 16 residues. Germline V gene data show CDR1 as SGDLS and CDR2 as YYNGEE.

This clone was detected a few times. CDR3 nucleotides: TGTGCCAGCAGAGAATTACAGGTTTTTAGAGTTGATCAGCCCCAGCATTTT. This encodes CASRELQVFRVDQPQHF. This sequence joins TRBV6-1 and TRBJ1-5; tentative D call: TRBD1 (5 bases). The CDR3 is 17 amino acids. The V gene lost 6 bases and the J gene lost 5 bases, with 23 bases spanning the gap. Germline assignment: CDR1 MNHNS and CDR2 SASEGT.

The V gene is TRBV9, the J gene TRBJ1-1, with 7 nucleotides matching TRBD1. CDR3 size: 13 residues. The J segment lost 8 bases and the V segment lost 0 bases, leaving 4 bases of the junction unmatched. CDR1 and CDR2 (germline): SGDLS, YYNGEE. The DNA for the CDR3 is TGTGCCAGCAGCGTAGGACAGGGCTTCGAAGCTTTCTTT. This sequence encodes CASSVGQGFEAFF. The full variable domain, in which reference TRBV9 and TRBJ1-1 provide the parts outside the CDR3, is DSGVTQTPKHLITATGQRVTLRCSPRSGDLSVYWYQQSLDQGLQFLIQYYNGEERAKGNILERFSAQQFPDLHSELNLSSLELGDSALYFCASSVGQGFEAFFGQGTRLTVV.

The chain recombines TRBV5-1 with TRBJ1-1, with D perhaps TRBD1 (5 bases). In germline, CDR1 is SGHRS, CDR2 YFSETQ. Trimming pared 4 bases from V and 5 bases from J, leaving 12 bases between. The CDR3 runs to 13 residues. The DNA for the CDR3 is TGCGCCAGCAGCGCAGGGCAGGTGACTGAAGCTTTCTTT. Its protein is CASSAGQVTEAFF.

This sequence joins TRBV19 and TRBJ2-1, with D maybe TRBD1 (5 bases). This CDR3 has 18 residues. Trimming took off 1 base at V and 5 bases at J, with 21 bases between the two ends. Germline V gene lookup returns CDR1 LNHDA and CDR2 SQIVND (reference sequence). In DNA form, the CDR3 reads TGTGCCAGTAGTATAGGGCGGTGGGGAAGGGGTGCCCACAATGAGCAGTTCTTC. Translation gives CASSIGRWGRGAHNEQFF. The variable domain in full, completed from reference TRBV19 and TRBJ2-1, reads DGGITQSPKYLFRKEGQNVTLSCEQNLNHDAMYWYRQDPGQGLRLIYYSQIVNDFQKGDIAEGYSVSREKKESFPLTVTSAQKNPTAFYLCASSIGRWGRGAHNEQFFGPGTRLTVL.

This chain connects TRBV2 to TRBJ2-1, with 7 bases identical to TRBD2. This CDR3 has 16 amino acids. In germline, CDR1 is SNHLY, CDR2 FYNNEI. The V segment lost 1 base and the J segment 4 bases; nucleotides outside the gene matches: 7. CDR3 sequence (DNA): TGTGCCAGCAGTGAAGTTCGACTAGCACGGTACAATGAGCAGTTCTTC. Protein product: CASSEVRLARYNEQFF. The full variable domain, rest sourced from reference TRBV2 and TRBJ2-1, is EPEVTQTPSHQVTQMGQEVILRCVPISNHLYFYWYRQILGQKVEFLVSFYNNEISEKSEIFDDQFSVERPDGSNFTLKIRSTKLEDSAMYFCASSEVRLARYNEQFFGPGTRLTVL.

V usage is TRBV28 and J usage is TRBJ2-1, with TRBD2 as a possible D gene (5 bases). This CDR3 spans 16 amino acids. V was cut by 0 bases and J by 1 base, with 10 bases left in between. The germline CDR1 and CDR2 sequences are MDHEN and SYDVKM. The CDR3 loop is CASSLWGSGSYNEQFF. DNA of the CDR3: TGTGCCAGCAGTTTATGGGGGAGTGGATCCTACAATGAGCAGTTCTTC.

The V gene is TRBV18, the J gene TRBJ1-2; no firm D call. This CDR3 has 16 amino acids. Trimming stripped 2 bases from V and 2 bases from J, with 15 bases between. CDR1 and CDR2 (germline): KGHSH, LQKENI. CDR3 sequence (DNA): TGTGCCAGCTCACCAATGTCCGGGGAACTAAACTATGGCTACACCTTC. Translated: CASSPMSGELNYGYTF.

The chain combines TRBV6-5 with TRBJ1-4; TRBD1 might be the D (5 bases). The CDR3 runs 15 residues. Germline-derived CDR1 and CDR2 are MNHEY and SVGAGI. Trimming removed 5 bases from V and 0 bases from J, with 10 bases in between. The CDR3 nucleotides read TGTGCCAGCAGTCGGTCAGGGACAACTAATGAAAAACTGTTTTTT. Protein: CASSRSGTTNEKLFF.

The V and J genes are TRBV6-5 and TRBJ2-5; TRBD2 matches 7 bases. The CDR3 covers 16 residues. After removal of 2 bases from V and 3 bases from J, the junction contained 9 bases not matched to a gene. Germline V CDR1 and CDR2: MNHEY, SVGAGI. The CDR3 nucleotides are TGTGCCAGCAGTTACCACTCCGGGAGGATGGAAGAGACCCAGTACTTC. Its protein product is CASSYHSGRMEETQYF.

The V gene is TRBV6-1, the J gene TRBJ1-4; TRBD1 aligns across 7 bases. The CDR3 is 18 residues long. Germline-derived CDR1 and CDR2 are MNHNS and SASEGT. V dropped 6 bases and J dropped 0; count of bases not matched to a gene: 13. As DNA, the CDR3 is TGTGCCAGCAGCGAAACGGGACAGAGGGGGGCAACTAATGAAAAACTGTTTTTT. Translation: CASSETGQRGATNEKLFF.

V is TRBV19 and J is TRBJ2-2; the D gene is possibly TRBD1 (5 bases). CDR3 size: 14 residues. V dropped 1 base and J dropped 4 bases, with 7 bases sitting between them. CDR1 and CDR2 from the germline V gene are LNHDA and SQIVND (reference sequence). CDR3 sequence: CASSIGQGTGELFF. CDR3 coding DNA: TGTGCCAGTAGTATAGGGCAGGGCACCGGGGAGCTGTTTTTT.

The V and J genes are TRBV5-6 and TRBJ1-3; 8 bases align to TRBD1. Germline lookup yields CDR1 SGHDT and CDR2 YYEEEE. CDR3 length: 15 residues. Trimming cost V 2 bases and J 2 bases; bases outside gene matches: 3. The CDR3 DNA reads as TGTGCCAGCAGCTTCCGGACAGGGACTGGAAACACCATATATTTT. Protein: CASSFRTGTGNTIYF.

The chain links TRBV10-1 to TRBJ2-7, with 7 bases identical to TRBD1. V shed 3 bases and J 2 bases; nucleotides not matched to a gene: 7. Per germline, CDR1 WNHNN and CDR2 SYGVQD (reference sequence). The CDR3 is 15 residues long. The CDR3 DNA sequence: TGCGCCAGCAGTGACACTGGACAGGAGGCCTACGAGCAGTACTTC. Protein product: CASSDTGQEAYEQYF.

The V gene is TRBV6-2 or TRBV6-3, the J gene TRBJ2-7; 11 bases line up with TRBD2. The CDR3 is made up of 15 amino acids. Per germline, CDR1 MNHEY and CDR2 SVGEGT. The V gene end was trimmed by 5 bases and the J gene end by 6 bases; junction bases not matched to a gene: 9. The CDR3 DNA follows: TGTGCCAGCAGTCCACTAGCGGGGGACACCGGCGAGCAGTACTTC. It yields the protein CASSPLAGDTGEQYF.

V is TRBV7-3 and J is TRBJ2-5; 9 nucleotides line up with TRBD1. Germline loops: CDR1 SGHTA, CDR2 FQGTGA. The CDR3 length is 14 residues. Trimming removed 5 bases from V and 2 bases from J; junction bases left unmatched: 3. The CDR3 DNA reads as TGTGCCAGCAGCCGCGGGACAGGGCAAGAGACCCAGTACTTC. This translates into CASSRGTGQETQYF.

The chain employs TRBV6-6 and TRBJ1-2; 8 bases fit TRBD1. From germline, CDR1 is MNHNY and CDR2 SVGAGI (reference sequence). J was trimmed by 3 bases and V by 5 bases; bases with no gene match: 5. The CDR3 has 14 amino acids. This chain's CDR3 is CASSETGEYYGYTF. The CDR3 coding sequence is TGTGCCAGCAGTGAGACAGGGGAATACTATGGCTACACCTTC.

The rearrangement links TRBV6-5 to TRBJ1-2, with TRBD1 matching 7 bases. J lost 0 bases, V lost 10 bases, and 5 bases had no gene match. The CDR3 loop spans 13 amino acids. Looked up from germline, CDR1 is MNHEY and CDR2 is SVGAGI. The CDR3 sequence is CATKGQTNYGYTF. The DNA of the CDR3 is TGTGCCACCAAGGGACAGACTAACTATGGCTACACCTTC.

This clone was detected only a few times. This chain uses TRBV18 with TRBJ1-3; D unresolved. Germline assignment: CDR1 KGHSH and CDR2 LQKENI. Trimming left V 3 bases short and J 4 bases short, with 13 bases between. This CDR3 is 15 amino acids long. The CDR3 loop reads CASSPLPRGGNTIYF. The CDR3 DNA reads TGTGCCAGCTCACCTCTCCCCAGAGGCGGAAACACCATATATTTT. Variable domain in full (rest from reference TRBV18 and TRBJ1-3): NAGVMQNPRHLVRRRGQEARLRCSPMKGHSHVYWYRQLPEEGLKFMVYLQKENIIDESGMPKERFSAEFPKEGPSILRIQQVVRGDSAAYFCASSPLPRGGNTIYFGEGSWLTVV.

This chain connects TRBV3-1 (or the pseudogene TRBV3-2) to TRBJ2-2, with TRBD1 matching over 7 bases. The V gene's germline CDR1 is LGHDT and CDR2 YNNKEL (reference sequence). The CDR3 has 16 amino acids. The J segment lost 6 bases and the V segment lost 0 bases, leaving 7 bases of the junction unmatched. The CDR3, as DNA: TGTGCCAGCAGCCAAGAAGGGGGCTGGGGTCCCGGGGAGCTGTTTTTT. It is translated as CASSQEGGWGPGELFF.

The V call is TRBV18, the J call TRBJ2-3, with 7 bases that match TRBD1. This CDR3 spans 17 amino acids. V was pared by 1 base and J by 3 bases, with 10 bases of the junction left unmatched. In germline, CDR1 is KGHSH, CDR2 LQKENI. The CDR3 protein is CASSPQVLDRQTDTQYF. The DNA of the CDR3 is TGTGCCAGCTCACCACAGGTCTTGGACAGGCAAACAGATACGCAGTATTTT.

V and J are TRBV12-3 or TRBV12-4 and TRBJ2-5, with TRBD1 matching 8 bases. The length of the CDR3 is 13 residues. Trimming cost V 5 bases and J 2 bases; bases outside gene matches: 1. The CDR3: CASSRDRQETQYF. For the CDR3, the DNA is TGTGCCAGCAGTCGGGACAGGCAAGAGACCCAGTACTTC.

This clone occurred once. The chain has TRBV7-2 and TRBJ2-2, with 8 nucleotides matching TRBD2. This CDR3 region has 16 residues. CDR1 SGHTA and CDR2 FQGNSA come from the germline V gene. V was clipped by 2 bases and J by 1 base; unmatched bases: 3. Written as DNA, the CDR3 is TGTGCCAGCAGCTTACTGGCGGGGGGGAACACCGGGGAGCTGTTTTTT. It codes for CASSLLAGGNTGELFF. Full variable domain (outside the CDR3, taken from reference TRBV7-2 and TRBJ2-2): GAGVSQSPSNKVTEKGKDVELRCDPISGHTALYWYRQSLGQGLEFLIYFQGNSAPDKSGLPSDRFSAERTGGSVSTLTIQRTQQEDSAVYLCASSLLAGGNTGELFFGEGSRLTVL.

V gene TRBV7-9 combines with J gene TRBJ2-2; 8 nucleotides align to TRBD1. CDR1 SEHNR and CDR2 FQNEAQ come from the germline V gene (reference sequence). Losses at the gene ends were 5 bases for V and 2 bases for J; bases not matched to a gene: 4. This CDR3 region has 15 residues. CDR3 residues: CASSPGTGNTGELFF. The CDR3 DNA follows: TGTGCCAGCAGCCCTGGGACAGGCAACACCGGGGAGCTGTTTTTT.

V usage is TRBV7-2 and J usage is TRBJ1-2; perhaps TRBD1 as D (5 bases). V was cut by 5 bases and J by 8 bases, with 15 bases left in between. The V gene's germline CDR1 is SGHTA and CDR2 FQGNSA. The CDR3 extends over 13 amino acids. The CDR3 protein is CASSPGPEGGYTF. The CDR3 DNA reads TGTGCCAGCAGCCCCGGGCCGGAGGGGGGCTACACCTTC. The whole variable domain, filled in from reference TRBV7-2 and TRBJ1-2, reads GAGVSQSPSNKVTEKGKDVELRCDPISGHTALYWYRQSLGQGLEFLIYFQGNSAPDKSGLPSDRFSAERTGGSVSTLTIQRTQQEDSAVYLCASSPGPEGGYTFGSGTRLTVV.